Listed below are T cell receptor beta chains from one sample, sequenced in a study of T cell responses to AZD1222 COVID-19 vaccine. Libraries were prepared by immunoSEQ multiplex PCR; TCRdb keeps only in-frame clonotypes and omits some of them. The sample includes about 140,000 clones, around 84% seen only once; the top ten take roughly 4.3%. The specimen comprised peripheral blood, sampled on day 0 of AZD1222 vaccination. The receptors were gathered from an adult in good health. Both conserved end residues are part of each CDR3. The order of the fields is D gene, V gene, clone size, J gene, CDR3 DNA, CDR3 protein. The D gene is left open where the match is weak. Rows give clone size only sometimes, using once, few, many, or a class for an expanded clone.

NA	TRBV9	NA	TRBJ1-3	TGTGCCAGCAGCGTTTACAGCTCTGGAAACACCATATATTTT	CASSVYSSGNTIYF
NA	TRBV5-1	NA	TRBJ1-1	TGCGCCAGCAGCTTGGACATACTCACTGAAGCTTTCTTT	CASSLDILTEAFF
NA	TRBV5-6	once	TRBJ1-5	TGTGCCAGCAGCTCCAGGGCCCAGGGGCCCCAGCATTTT	CASSSRAQGPQHF
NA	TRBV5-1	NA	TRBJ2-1	TGCGCCAGCAGCTTGGGCTCGAGGGTGAACAATGAGCAGTTCTTC	CASSLGSRVNNEQFF
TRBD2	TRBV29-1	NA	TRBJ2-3	TGCAGTAGCGGGGGTCGCACAGATACGCAGTATTTT	CSSGGRTDTQYF
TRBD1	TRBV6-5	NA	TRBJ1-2	TGTGCCAGCACAAACAGGGGAGAGGGTGGCTACACCTTC	CASTNRGEGGYTF
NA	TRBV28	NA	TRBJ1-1	TGTGCCAGTAGACAGACCGCTAACACTGAAGCTTTCTTT	CASRQTANTEAFF
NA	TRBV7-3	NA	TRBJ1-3	TGTGCCAGTTCCTCAGGGTCTGGAAACACCATATATTTT	CASSSGSGNTIYF
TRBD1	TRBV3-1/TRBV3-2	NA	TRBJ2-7	TGTGCCAGCAGCCAAGAGCAGGGGGCGCGTGAGCAGTACTTC	CASSQEQGAREQYF
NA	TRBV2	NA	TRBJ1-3	TGTGCCAGCAGTTCAACAGGGAGGTCTGGAAACACCATATATTTT	CASSSTGRSGNTIYF
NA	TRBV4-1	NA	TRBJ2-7	TGCGCCAGCAGCCAAGATCAGGACGGTGGGTCCTACGAGCAGTACTTC	CASSQDQDGGSYEQYF
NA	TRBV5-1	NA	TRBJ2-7	TGCGCCAGCAGCTTGTACTACGAGCAGTACTTC	CASSLYYEQYF
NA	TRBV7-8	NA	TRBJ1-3	TGTGCCAGCAGCTTATTGGGGGAGGCTGGAAACACCATATATTTT	CASSLLGEAGNTIYF
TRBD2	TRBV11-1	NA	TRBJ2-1	TGTGCCAGCAGCCAAGATCTAGCGGGGGAGGGCAATGAGCAGTTCTTC	CASSQDLAGEGNEQFF
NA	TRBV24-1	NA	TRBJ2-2	TGTGCCACCAGTGATTTTGGTGCAGGGGCGAGTAACGGGGAGCTGTTTTTT	CATSDFGAGASNGELFF
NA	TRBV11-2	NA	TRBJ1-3	TGTGCCAGCAGCTTAGATGGAAACACCATATATTTT	CASSLDGNTIYF
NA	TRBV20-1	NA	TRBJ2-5	TGCAGTGCGAACGGGGAGACCCAGTACTTC	CSANGETQYF
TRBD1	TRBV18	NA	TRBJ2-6	TGTGCCAGCTCCATCACAGGGGGTAGGTCTGGGGCCAACGTCCTGACTTTC	CASSITGGRSGANVLTF
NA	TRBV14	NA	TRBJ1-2	TGTGCCAGCAGCCTACGGACAGCATACTACTATGGCTACACCTTC	CASSLRTAYYYGYTF
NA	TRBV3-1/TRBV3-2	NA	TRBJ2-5	TGTGCCAGCAGCCAAGATTTGCAGACCCAGTACTTC	CASSQDLQTQYF
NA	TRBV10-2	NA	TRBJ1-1	TGCGCCAGCATCCCCGGGCGAGTGAACACTGAAGCTTTCTTT	CASIPGRVNTEAFF
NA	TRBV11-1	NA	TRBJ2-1	TGTGCCAGCAGCCTCAAGGGTGCCTACAATGAGCAGTTCTTC	CASSLKGAYNEQFF
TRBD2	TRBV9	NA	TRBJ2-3	TGTGCCAGCAGCGTAGGGATTACTAGCGGGGGGGATACGCAGTATTTT	CASSVGITSGGDTQYF
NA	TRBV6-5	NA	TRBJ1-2	TGTGCCAGCAGTTACCGAAGAGGGATGAGCTATGGCTACACCTTC	CASSYRRGMSYGYTF
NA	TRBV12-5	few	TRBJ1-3	TGTGCTAGTGGTTCCGAGGGGCACACCATATATTTT	CASGSEGHTIYF
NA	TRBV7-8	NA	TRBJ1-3	TGTGCCAGCAGCTTAGATGCTGGAAACACCATATATTTT	CASSLDAGNTIYF
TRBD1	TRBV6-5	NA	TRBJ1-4	TGTGCCAGCAAGGTCGGACAGGGGAATGAAAAACTGTTTTTT	CASKVGQGNEKLFF
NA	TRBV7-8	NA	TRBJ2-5	TGTGCCAGCAGTCCCACAGGGACCCAGTACTTC	CASSPTGTQYF
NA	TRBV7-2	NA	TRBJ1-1	TGTGCCAGCAGTTTAGAGGGGAGCAACACTGAAGCTTTCTTT	CASSLEGSNTEAFF
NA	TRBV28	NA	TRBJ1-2	TGTGCCAGCAGTCTACCCCATAATCAGGCGTTGATTTATGGCTACACCTTC	CASSLPHNQALIYGYTF
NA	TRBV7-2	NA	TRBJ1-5	TGTGCCAGCAGCTGGGACGGCAATCAGCCCCAGCATTTT	CASSWDGNQPQHF
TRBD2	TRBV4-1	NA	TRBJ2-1	TGCGCCAGCAGCCAACCCAGCGGGGAGAGCTCCTACAATGAGCAGTTCTTC	CASSQPSGESSYNEQFF
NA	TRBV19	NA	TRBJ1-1	TGTGCCAGTAGTATAGTGGGGGACACTGAAGCTTTCTTT	CASSIVGDTEAFF
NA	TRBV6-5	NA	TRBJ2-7	TGTGCCAGCAATAAAAGATACTCCTACGAGCAGTACTTC	CASNKRYSYEQYF
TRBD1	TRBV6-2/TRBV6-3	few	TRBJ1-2	TGTGCCAGCAGTTACGACAGGGGGGACTATGGCTACACCTTC	CASSYDRGDYGYTF
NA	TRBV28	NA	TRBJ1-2	TGTGCCAGCAGTTTGGGTAGAGGGGGGGCTGAGGGCTACACCTTC	CASSLGRGGAEGYTF
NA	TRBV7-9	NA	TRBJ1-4	TGTGCCAGCAGCTCCAATCAGTTAGCTAATGAAAAACTGTTTTTT	CASSSNQLANEKLFF
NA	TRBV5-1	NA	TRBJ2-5	TGCGCCAGCAGCCCCGGTGATCTCCTGTACCAAGAGACCCAGTACTTC	CASSPGDLLYQETQYF
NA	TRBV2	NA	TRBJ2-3	TGTGCCAGCAGTGAAGGGATTCGGACAGATACGCAGTATTTT	CASSEGIRTDTQYF
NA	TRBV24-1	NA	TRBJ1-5	TGTGCCACCAGTGAATATGGACAGCCCCAGCATTTT	CATSEYGQPQHF
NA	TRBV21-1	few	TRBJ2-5	TGTGCCAGCAGCAAAGTTGACAGGCCTCTAGCGGAGACCCAGTACTTC	CASSKVDRPLAETQYF
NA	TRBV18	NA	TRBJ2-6	TGTGCCAGCTCACCCCACCGACCTGGCCCTGGGGCCAACGTCCTGACTTTC	CASSPHRPGPGANVLTF
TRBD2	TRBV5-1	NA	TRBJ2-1	TGCGCCAGCAGCGGAGGGACTAGCTCCTACAATGAGCAGTTCTTC	CASSGGTSSYNEQFF
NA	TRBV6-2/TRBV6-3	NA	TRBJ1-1	TGTGCCAGCAGTTACGCGGGTGAAGCGGACACTGAAGCTTTCTTT	CASSYAGEADTEAFF
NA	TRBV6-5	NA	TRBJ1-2	TGTGCCAGCAGTTACTCCTCAGGCGGGCACTATGGCTACACCTTC	CASSYSSGGHYGYTF